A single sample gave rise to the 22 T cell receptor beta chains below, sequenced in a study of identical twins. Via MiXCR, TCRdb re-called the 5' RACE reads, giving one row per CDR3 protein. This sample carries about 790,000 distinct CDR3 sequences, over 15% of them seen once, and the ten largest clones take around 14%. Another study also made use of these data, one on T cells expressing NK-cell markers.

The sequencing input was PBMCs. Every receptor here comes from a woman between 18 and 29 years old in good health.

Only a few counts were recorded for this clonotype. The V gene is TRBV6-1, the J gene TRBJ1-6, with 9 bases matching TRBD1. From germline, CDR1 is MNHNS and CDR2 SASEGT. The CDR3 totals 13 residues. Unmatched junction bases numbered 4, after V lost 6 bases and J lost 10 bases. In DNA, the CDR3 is TGTGCCAGCAGGGACAGGGGCCCCTCACCCCTCCACTTT. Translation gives CASRDRGPSPLHF.

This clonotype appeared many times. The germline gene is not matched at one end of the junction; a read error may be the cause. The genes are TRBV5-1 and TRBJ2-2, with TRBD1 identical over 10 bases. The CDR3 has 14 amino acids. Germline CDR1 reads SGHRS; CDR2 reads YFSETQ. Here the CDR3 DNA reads TGTGCCAGCAGTCCGGGACAGGGGACCGGGGAGCTGTTTTTT. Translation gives CASSPGQGTGELFF. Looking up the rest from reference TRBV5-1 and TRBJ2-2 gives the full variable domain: KAGVTQTPRYLIKTRGQQVTLSCSPISGHRSVSWYQQTPGQGLQFLFEYFSETQRNKGNFPGRFSGRQFSNSRSEMNVSTLELGDSALYLCASSPGQGTGELFFGEGSRLTVL.

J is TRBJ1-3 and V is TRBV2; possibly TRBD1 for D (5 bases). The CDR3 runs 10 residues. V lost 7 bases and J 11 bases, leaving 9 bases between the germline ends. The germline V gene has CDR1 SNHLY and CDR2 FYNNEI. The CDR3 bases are TGTGCCAGCAAGAGGGACGCCATATATTTT. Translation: CASKRDAIYF.

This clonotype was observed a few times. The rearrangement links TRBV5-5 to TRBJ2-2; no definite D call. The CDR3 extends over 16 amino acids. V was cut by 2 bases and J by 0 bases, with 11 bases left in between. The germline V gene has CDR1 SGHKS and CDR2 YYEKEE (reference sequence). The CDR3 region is CASSFWTFANTGELFF. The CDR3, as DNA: TGTGCCAGCAGCTTTTGGACGTTCGCGAACACCGGGGAGCTGTTTTTT. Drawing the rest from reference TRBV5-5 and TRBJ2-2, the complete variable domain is DAGVTQSPTHLIKTRGQQVTLRCSPISGHKSVSWYQQVLGQGPQFIFQYYEKEERGRGNFPDRFSARQFPNYSSELNVNALLLGDSALYLCASSFWTFANTGELFFGEGSRLTVL.

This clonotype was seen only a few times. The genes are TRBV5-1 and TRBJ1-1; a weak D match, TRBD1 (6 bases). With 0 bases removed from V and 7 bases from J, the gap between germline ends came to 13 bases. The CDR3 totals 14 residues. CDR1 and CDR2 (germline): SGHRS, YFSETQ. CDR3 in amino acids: CASSLDRVTGEAFF. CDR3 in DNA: TGCGCCAGCAGCTTGGACAGGGTAACAGGTGAAGCTTTCTTT.

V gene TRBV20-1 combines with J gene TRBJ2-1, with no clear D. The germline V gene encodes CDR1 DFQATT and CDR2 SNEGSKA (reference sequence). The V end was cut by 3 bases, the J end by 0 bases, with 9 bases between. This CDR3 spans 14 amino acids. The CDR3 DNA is TGCAGTGCTAGGATGCCGAACTCCTACAATGAGCAGTTCTTC. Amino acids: CSARMPNSYNEQFF.

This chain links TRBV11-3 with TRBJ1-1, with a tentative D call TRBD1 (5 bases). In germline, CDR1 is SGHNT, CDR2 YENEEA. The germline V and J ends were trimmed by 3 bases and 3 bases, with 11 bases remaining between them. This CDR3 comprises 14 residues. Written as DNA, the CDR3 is TGTGCCAGCAGCTTGAACGGGGGAGACACTGAAGCTTTCTTT. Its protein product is CASSLNGGDTEAFF.

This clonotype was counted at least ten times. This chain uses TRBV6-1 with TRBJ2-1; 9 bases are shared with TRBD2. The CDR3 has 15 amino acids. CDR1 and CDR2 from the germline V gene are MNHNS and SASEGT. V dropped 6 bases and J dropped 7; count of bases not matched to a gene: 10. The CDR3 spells CASSRLGTSPNEQFF. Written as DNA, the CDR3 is TGTGCCAGCAGCAGACTAGGGACTAGCCCTAATGAGCAGTTCTTC.

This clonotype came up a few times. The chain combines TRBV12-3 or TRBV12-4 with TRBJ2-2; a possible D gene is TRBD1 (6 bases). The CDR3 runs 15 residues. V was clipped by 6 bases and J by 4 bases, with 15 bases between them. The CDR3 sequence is CASSRTDRGTGELFF. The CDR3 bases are TGTGCCAGCAGCCGGACAGACCGAGGCACCGGGGAGCTGTTTTTT.

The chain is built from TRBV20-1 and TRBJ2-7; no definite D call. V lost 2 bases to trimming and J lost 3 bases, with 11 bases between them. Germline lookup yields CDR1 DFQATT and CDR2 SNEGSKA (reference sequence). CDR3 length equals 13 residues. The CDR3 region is CSARNVGFYEQYF. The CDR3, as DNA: TGCAGTGCTAGAAACGTCGGATTCTACGAGCAGTACTTC.

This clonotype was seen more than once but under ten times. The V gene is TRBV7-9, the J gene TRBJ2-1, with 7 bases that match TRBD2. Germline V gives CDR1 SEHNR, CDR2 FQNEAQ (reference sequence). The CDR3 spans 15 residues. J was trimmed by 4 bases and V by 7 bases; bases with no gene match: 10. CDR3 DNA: TGTGCCAGCAACGTCGCGGGAGCGGGGTACAATGAGCAGTTCTTC. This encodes CASNVAGAGYNEQFF. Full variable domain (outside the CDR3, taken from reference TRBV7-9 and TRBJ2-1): DTGVSQNPRHKITKRGQNVTFRCDPISEHNRLYWYRQTLGQGPEFLTYFQNEAQLEKSRLLSDRFSAERPKGSFSTLEIQRTEQGDSAMYLCASNVAGAGYNEQFFGPGTRLTVL.

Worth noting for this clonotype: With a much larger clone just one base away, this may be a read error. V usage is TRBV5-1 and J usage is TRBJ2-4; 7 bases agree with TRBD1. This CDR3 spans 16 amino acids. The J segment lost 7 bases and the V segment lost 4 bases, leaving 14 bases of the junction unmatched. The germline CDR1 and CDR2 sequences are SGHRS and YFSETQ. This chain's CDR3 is CASSSLVGQFGNIQYF. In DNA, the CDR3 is TGCGCCAGCAGCAGTCTGGTGGGACAGTTCGGGAACATTCAGTACTTC.

The CDR3 DNA reads TGTGCCACCGCGATGGACACGGCCTACGAGCAGTACTTC. Amino acids: CATAMDTAYEQYF. V and J are TRBV15 and TRBJ2-7; TRBD1 is a possible D gene (5 bases). In germline, CDR1 is LNHNV, CDR2 YYDKDF (reference sequence). The CDR3 is 13 residues long. The ends were cut back, 8 bases at V and 2 bases at J, with 13 bases in the middle.

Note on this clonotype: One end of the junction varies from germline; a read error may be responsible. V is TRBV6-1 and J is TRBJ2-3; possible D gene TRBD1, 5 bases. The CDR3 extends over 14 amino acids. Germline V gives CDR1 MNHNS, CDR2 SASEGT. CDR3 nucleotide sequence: TGTGCCGGCAGACAGAAACCAGCCACAGATACGCAGTATTTT. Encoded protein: CAGRQKPATDTQYF.

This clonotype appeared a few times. The CDR3 DNA reads TGCGCCAGCAGCTTGGACCTAGCAGATACGCAGTATTTT. Amino acids: CASSLDLADTQYF. This chain links TRBV5-1 with TRBJ2-3; D remains ambiguous. Per germline, CDR1 SGHRS and CDR2 YFSETQ. Trimming removed 0 bases at V and 4 bases at J, with 6 bases between. The CDR3 runs to 13 residues.

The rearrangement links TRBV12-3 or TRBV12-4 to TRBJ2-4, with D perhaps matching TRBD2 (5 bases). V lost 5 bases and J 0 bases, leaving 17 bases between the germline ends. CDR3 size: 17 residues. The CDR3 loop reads CASSPAWRGIAKNIQYF. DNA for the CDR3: TGTGCCAGCAGTCCTGCTTGGCGAGGGATAGCCAAAAACATTCAGTACTTC.

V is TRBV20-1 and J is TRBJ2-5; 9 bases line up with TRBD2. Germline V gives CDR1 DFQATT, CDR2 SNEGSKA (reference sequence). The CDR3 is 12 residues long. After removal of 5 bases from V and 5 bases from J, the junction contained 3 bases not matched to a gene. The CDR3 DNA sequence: TGCAGTGCTTTTCTAGCGGGGGAGACCCAGTACTTC. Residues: CSAFLAGETQYF.

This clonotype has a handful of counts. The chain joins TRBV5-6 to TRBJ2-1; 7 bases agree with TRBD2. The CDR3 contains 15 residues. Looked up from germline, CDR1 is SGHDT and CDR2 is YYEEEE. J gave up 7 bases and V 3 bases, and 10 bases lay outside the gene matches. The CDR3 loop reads CASSSGTTITNEQFF. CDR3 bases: TGTGCCAGCAGCTCCGGGACTACGATTACTAATGAGCAGTTCTTC. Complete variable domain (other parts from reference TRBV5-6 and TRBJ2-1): DAGVTQSPTHLIKTRGQQVTLRCSPKSGHDTVSWYQQALGQGPQFIFQYYEEEERQRGNFPDRFSGHQFPNYSSELNVNALLLGDSALYLCASSSGTTITNEQFFGPGTRLTVL.

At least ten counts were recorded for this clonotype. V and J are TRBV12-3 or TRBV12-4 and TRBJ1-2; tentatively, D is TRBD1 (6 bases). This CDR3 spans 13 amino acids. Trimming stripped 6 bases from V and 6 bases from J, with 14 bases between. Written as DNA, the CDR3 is TGTGCCAGCAGCCCAACAGGGCACCATGGCTACACCTTC. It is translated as CASSPTGHHGYTF.

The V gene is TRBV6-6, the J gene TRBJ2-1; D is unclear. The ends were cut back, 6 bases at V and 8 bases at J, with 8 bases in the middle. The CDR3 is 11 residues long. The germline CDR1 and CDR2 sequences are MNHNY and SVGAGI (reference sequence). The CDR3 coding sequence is TGTGCCAGCAGCCAATATTATGAGCAGTTCTTC. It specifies CASSQYYEQFF.

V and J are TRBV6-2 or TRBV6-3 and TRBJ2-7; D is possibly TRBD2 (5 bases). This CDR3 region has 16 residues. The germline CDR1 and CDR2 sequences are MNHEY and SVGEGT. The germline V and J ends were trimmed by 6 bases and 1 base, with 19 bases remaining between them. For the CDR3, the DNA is TGTGCCAGCAGACCCGACCGGGCTAGCCCATCCTACGAGCAGTACTTC. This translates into CASRPDRASPSYEQYF.

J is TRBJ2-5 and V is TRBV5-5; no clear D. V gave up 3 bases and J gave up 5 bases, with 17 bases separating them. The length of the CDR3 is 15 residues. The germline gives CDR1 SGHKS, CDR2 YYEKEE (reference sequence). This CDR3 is CASSSHRTVRETQYF. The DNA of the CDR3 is TGTGCCAGCAGCTCCCATCGGACGGTGAGGGAGACCCAGTACTTC.